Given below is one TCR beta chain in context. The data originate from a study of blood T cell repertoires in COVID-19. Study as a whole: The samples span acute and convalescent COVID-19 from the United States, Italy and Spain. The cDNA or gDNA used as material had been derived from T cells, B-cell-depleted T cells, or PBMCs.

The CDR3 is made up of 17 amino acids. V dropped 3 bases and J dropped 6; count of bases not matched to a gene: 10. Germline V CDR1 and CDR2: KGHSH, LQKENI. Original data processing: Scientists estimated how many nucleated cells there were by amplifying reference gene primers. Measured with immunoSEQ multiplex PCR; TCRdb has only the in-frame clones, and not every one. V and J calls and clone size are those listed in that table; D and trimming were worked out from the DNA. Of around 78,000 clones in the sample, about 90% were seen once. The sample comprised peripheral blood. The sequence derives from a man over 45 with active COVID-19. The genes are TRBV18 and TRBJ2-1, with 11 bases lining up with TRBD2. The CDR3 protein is CASSPPGSGRAINEQFF. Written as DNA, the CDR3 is TGTGCCAGCTCACCCCCGGGTAGCGGGAGGGCCATCAATGAGCAGTTCTTC.